One and the same sample provided the 31 T cell receptor beta chains below, sequenced in a study of response to subunit inactivated influenza vaccine. From the RT-PCR reads, TCRdb called clonotypes with MiXCR, one entry per CDR3 protein. This sample has 500,000 to 550,000 distinct CDR3 sequences, with around 21% found just once. These data are also associated with another study on T cells expressing NK-cell markers. As that study records: Synthesis of TCR beta cDNA relied on 5'RACE template switching carrying UMIs.

The sample here was CD4+ T cells sorted from PBMCs, taken 12 days after vaccination. The receptors here all came from a man aged 45-65 years who received an inactivated influenza vaccine.

The sample holds a few counts of this clonotype. The V gene is TRBV9, the J gene TRBJ2-3; TRBD2 matches at 10 bases. Germline-derived CDR1 and CDR2 are SGDLS and YYNGEE. V shed 3 bases and J 0 bases; nucleotides not matched to a gene: 4. The CDR3 totals 16 residues. The DNA of the CDR3 is TGTGCCAGCAGCGCGCTAGCGGGAGTGAGCACAGATACGCAGTATTTT. This codes for CASSALAGVSTDTQYF.

This clonotype was seen only a few times. The V call is TRBV5-1, the J call TRBJ2-7; 8 nucleotides match TRBD2. CDR1 is SGHRS, CDR2 YFSETQ, per germline. Trimming cost V 7 bases and J 2 bases; bases outside gene matches: 5. CDR3 length equals 13 residues. The CDR3 loop reads CASSAGEAYEQYF. The CDR3 DNA follows: TGCGCCAGCTCAGCGGGAGAAGCCTACGAGCAGTACTTC.

The CDR3 loop is CASSPTGGRSGNTIYF. The CDR3 DNA reads TGTGCCAGCAGCCCGACAGGGGGAAGATCTGGAAACACCATATATTTT. J is TRBJ1-3 and V is TRBV7-2; 9 positions match TRBD1. The trim removed 5 bases at V and 1 base at J, leaving 6 bases unmatched. The CDR3 runs to 16 residues. Germline CDR1 reads SGHTA; CDR2 reads FQGNSA.

The V gene is TRBV7-3, the J gene TRBJ2-5; D call uncertain. This CDR3 spans 14 amino acids. V lost 5 bases and J 7 bases, leaving 17 bases between the germline ends. Germline assignment: CDR1 SGHTA and CDR2 FQGTGA. The CDR3 loop is CASSLGPPEGTQYF. CDR3 DNA sequence: TGTGCCAGCAGCCTAGGACCCCCGGAAGGGACCCAGTACTTC.

This clonotype was detected a few times. The rearrangement joins TRBV7-7 to TRBJ2-1, with D hard to call. Trimming took 2 bases from V and 0 from J, leaving 11 bases between them. Germline CDR1 is SSHAT and CDR2 is FNYEAQ (reference sequence). The CDR3 covers 16 residues. The CDR3: CASSLNYASSYNEQFF. The CDR3 bases are TGTGCCAGCAGCTTAAACTACGCTAGCTCCTACAATGAGCAGTTCTTC.

The chain carries TRBV6-2 or TRBV6-3 and TRBJ1-2, with D uncertain. Germline CDR1 MNHEY, CDR2 SVGEGT. The CDR3 is 13 residues long. V was trimmed by 0 bases and J by 8 bases, leaving 10 bases between them. The CDR3 bases are TGTGCCAGCAGTTACTCATCCGGGCCCGGCTACACCTTC. It translates to CASSYSSGPGYTF.

The V and J genes are TRBV20-1 and TRBJ2-6; a possible D gene is TRBD2 (5 bases). The germline gives CDR1 DFQATT, CDR2 SNEGSKA (reference sequence). The CDR3 spans 14 residues. V lost 2 bases to trimming and J lost 1 base, with 6 bases between them. CDR3 protein: CSARRDSGANVLTF. The DNA for the CDR3 is TGCAGTGCTAGACGGGATTCTGGGGCCAACGTCCTGACTTTC.

This clonotype was seen more than once but under ten times. DNA for the CDR3: TGCAGCGTTGAGGGCGGGAGGGCCACGGGTAGGGTGTTCTTC. Translated: CSVEGGRATGRVFF. The chain joins TRBV29-1 to TRBJ2-1; 9 bases map to TRBD2. Trimming at V came to 3 bases and at J to 15 bases, leaving 15 bases not matched to a gene. The CDR3 sequence is 14 residues long. Germline V gene lookup returns CDR1 SQVTM and CDR2 ANQGSEA.

This clonotype was picked up a small number of times. The chain is built from TRBV25-1 and TRBJ2-1; 10 bases align to TRBD1. V shed 8 bases, J shed 9 bases, and the junction held 7 bases outside the gene matches. The CDR3 loop spans 13 amino acids. The germline CDR1 and CDR2 sequences are MGHDK and SYGVNS. CDR3 in DNA: TGTGCCAGCCGCCGGGACAGGGGAAGTGAGCAGTTCTTC. Amino acid sequence: CASRRDRGSEQFF.

The chain joins TRBV5-1 to TRBJ2-1, with 8 nucleotides matching TRBD2. CDR3 length equals 15 residues. V shed 1 base and J 5 bases; nucleotides not matched to a gene: 5. Germline CDR1 SGHRS, CDR2 YFSETQ. Here the CDR3 reads CASSLSSGGNNEQFF. The DNA of the CDR3 is TGCGCCAGCAGCTTGTCAAGCGGGGGTAACAATGAGCAGTTCTTC.

The CDR3 nucleotides read TGTGCCAGCAGCAATATCACTAGCGGGACCTACGAGCAGTACTTC. Translating gives CASSNITSGTYEQYF. V gene TRBV21-1 combines with J gene TRBJ2-7; the table's TRBD2 call for D was not verified on the DNA. TRBV21-1 is noted as a pseudogene. The CDR3 consists of 15 residues.

The chain links TRBV29-1 to TRBJ1-3; TRBD1 aligns across 7 bases. Germline-derived CDR1 and CDR2 are SQVTM and ANQGSEA. With V trimmed by 6 bases and J by 0 bases, 5 bases remained unmatched. This CDR3 is built from 14 residues. The CDR3 nucleotides read TGCAGCGTCTCAGGGGGAAGCTCTGGAAACACCATATATTTT. Translated, it gives CSVSGGSSGNTIYF.

The chain recombines TRBV30 with TRBJ2-4; D assignment may be TRBD1 or TRBD2 (5 bases each). With 3 bases removed from V and 8 bases from J, the gap between germline ends came to 11 bases. The CDR3 sequence is 12 residues long. Germline CDR1 and CDR2: GTSNPN and SVGIG (reference sequence). The CDR3 DNA is TGTGCCTGGAGATCGCAGGGACACATTCAGTACTTC. Its protein product is CAWRSQGHIQYF.

This clonotype was seen only a few times. The chain couples TRBV28 to TRBJ2-3; 9 positions match TRBD1. This CDR3 is 18 amino acids long. The germline V gene encodes CDR1 MDHEN and CDR2 SYDVKM. V trimming: 4 bases; J trimming: 6 bases; junction bases outside the gene matches: 17. CDR3 loop: CASSSPAPDRGMYDTQYF. In nucleotides, the CDR3 is TGTGCCAGCAGTTCACCAGCCCCGGACAGGGGAATGTATGATACGCAGTATTTT.

This clonotype has just a few counts. The chain combines TRBV2 with TRBJ2-3; 10 bases map to TRBD2. Looked up from germline, CDR1 is SNHLY and CDR2 is FYNNEI. The V and J ends lost 10 bases and 0 bases, in that order; junction bases with no gene match: 1. The CDR3 runs 13 residues. Written as DNA, the CDR3 is TGTGCCACGACTAGCGGGAGCACAGATACGCAGTATTTT. It codes for CATTSGSTDTQYF. Full variable domain (outside the CDR3, taken from reference TRBV2 and TRBJ2-3): EPEVTQTPSHQVTQMGQEVILRCVPISNHLYFYWYRQILGQKVEFLVSFYNNEISEKSEIFDDQFSVERPDGSNFTLKIRSTKLEDSAMYFCATTSGSTDTQYFGPGTRLTVL.

This clonotype has only a few counts. The chain links TRBV28 to TRBJ2-1; D unresolved. Trimming took 6 bases from V and 8 from J, leaving 14 bases between them. Germline V lookup: CDR1 MDHEN, CDR2 SYDVKM. The CDR3 is 13 amino acids. The CDR3 loop reads CASRGSPGDEQFF. The DNA for the CDR3 is TGTGCCAGCAGAGGGTCCCCCGGAGATGAGCAGTTCTTC.

This chain links TRBV18 with TRBJ2-5; the D call may be TRBD1 or TRBD2 (5 bases each). This CDR3 is 14 amino acids long. CDR1 is KGHSH, CDR2 LQKENI, per germline. Deletions cut 3 bases from V and 2 bases from J, with 10 bases between. CDR3 in DNA: TGTGCCAGCTCACCCGGGACGCCTCAAGAGACCCAGTACTTC. Protein: CASSPGTPQETQYF.

This clonotype was seen only a few times. The chain links TRBV5-5 to TRBJ2-2; no reliable D call. V lost 4 bases and J 3 bases, leaving 10 bases between the germline ends. CDR3 length: 14 amino acids. Per the germline V gene, CDR1 is SGHKS and CDR2 is YYEKEE (reference sequence). The CDR3 nucleotides are TGTGCCAGCAGCATCCAATTGGACACCGGGGAGCTGTTTTTT. Its protein product is CASSIQLDTGELFF. Combining the CDR3 with reference TRBV5-5 and TRBJ2-2 gives the whole variable domain DAGVTQSPTHLIKTRGQQVTLRCSPISGHKSVSWYQQVLGQGPQFIFQYYEKEERGRGNFPDRFSARQFPNYSSELNVNALLLGDSALYLCASSIQLDTGELFFGEGSRLTVL.

The rearrangement joins TRBV7-2 to TRBJ2-2; D remains unclear. V lost 6 bases and J lost 4, with 12 bases in between. The germline gives CDR1 SGHTA, CDR2 FQGNSA. The CDR3 totals 14 residues. CDR3 in amino acids: CASRDRASTGELFF. The CDR3 DNA reads TGTGCCAGCAGGGATCGGGCCTCCACCGGGGAGCTGTTTTTT.

This clonotype has more than one count but fewer than ten. The J gene is TRBJ1-2, the V gene TRBV20-1; 11 bases align to TRBD1. The CDR3 extends over 14 amino acids. Trimming at V came to 6 bases and at J to 3 bases, leaving 6 bases not matched to a gene. Germline CDR1 reads DFQATT; CDR2 reads SNEGSKA (reference sequence). The CDR3 sequence is CSARDRGLDYGYTF. In nucleotides, the CDR3 is TGCAGTGCCCGGGACAGGGGGTTGGACTATGGCTACACCTTC.

The V gene is TRBV20-1, the J gene TRBJ2-2; 8 nucleotides line up with TRBD1. CDR3 size: 15 residues. V lost 2 bases to trimming and J lost 3 bases; unmatched junction nucleotides: 5. Germline V CDR1 and CDR2: DFQATT, SNEGSKA (reference sequence). CDR3 residues: CSARLAGGYTGELFF. CDR3 nucleotide sequence: TGCAGTGCTAGATTGGCAGGGGGCTACACCGGGGAGCTGTTTTTT.

This clonotype has more than one count but fewer than ten. The CDR3: CASTRGLEAYEQYF. CDR3 nucleotide sequence: TGTGCCAGCACCCGGGGACTAGAGGCCTACGAGCAGTACTTC. The chain combines TRBV7-2 with TRBJ2-7; 8 positions agree with TRBD2. J was trimmed by 2 bases and V by 7 bases; bases with no gene match: 7. Germline values: CDR1 SGHTA, CDR2 FQGNSA. This CDR3 has 14 residues.

This clonotype showed up just a few times. The chain links TRBV7-2 to TRBJ2-3; 8 positions match TRBD2. The V and J ends lost 2 bases and 2 bases, in that order; junction bases with no gene match: 6. This CDR3 contains 16 residues. CDR1 is SGHTA and CDR2 is FQGNSA in the germline V gene. CDR3 coding DNA: TGTGCCAGCAGCTTAACTAGCGGAACGATCACAGATACGCAGTATTTT. This translates into CASSLTSGTITDTQYF. Full variable domain (remainder filled in from reference TRBV7-2 and TRBJ2-3): GAGVSQSPSNKVTEKGKDVELRCDPISGHTALYWYRQSLGQGLEFLIYFQGNSAPDKSGLPSDRFSAERTGGSVSTLTIQRTQQEDSAVYLCASSLTSGTITDTQYFGPGTRLTVL.

The gene calls are TRBV28 and TRBJ2-7, with TRBD2 as a possible D gene (5 bases). Trimming stripped 1 base from V and 2 bases from J, with 9 bases between. CDR3 length equals 14 residues. Germline V gene data show CDR1 as MDHEN and CDR2 as SYDVKM. CDR3 bases: TGTGCCAGCAGTTTATCGGGGTTTACCTACGAGCAGTACTTC. Its protein product is CASSLSGFTYEQYF.

This clonotype has only a few counts. The rearrangement links TRBV12-3 or TRBV12-4 to TRBJ2-7; 8 bases match TRBD2. CDR3 length: 12 amino acids. The trim removed 5 bases at V and 5 bases at J, leaving 2 bases unmatched. The DNA of the CDR3 is TGTGCCAGCAGTCGTAGCGGGAACGAGCAGTACTTC. It yields the protein CASSRSGNEQYF.

A few counts support this clonotype. The chain uses TRBV12-3 or TRBV12-4 and TRBJ2-7; TRBD2 aligns across 7 bases. The CDR3 runs 13 residues. Losses at the gene ends were 7 bases for V and 0 bases for J; bases not matched to a gene: 3. CDR3 sequence reads: CASKRDYSYEQYF. CDR3 DNA: TGTGCCAGCAAACGGGACTACTCCTACGAGCAGTACTTC.

This clonotype was counted only a few times. J is TRBJ2-7 and V is TRBV2; possible D gene TRBD2, 5 bases. The V gene's germline CDR1 is SNHLY and CDR2 FYNNEI. Trimming stripped 7 bases from V and 5 bases from J, with 18 bases between. This CDR3 contains 14 residues. CDR3 amino acids: CASNKERVRNEQYF. CDR3 DNA: TGTGCCAGCAATAAAGAGAGGGTGCGGAACGAGCAGTACTTC.

J is TRBJ1-5 and V is TRBV24-1; D remains unclear. The CDR3 is 14 residues long. V lost 5 bases and J lost 3, with 10 bases in between. CDR1 and CDR2 (germline): KGHDR, SFDVKD. CDR3 bases: TGTGCCACCAGTGCTGGGGTCTCCAATCAGCCCCAGCATTTT. Its protein product is CATSAGVSNQPQHF.

This clonotype turned up a few times. The genes are TRBV4-1 and TRBJ1-2; unclear D gene. In germline, CDR1 is MGHRA, CDR2 YSYEKL. The germline V and J ends were trimmed by 0 bases and 3 bases, with 11 bases remaining between them. The CDR3 is made up of 15 amino acids. The CDR3 DNA follows: TGCGCCAGCAGCCAAGAACCCGACATTTACTATGGCTACACCTTC. As protein: CASSQEPDIYYGYTF.

This clonotype was found a few times. The genes are TRBV9 and TRBJ1-6; D possibly corresponds to TRBD1 (6 bases). CDR1 and CDR2 from the germline V gene are SGDLS and YYNGEE. The CDR3 has 17 residues. V was shortened by 4 bases and J by 0 bases, with 14 bases between the two germline ends. CDR3 protein: CASSWTENSSYNSPLHF. The CDR3 bases are TGTGCCAGCAGCTGGACAGAGAATAGCTCCTATAATTCACCCCTCCACTTT.

This clonotype was found a few times. The chain uses TRBV20-1 and TRBJ2-7; D not certain. The CDR3 totals 12 residues. V lost 4 bases and J lost 3, with 10 bases in between. CDR1 DFQATT and CDR2 SNEGSKA come from the germline V gene (reference sequence). CDR3 sequence (DNA): TGCAGTGCTACTGACGGTGTCTACGAGCAGTACTTC. Translating gives CSATDGVYEQYF.